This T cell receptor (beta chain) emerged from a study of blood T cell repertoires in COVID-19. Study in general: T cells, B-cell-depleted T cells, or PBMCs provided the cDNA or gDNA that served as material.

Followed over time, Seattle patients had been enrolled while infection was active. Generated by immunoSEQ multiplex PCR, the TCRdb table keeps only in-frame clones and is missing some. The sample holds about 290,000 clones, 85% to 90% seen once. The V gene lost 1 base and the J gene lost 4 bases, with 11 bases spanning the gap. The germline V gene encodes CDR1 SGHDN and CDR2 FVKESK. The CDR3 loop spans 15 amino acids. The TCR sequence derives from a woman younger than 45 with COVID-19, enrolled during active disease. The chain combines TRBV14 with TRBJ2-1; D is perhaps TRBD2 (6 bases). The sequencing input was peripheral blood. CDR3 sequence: CASSQARGDYNEQFF. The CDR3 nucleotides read TGTGCCAGCAGCCAAGCGCGGGGTGATTACAATGAGCAGTTCTTC.